Each of the 5 T cell receptor beta chains below was sequenced from the same sample in a study of blood T cell repertoires in COVID-19. Assay: immunoSEQ multiplex PCR; the TCRdb copy retains only in-frame clones and omits some. The table lists hundreds of thousands of clones, about nine tenths of them singletons. What was sequenced was peripheral blood. All receptors come from a woman in her thirties with active or convalescent COVID-19.

V usage is TRBV3-1 (or the pseudogene TRBV3-2) and J usage is TRBJ1-2; a weak D match, TRBD1 (5 bases). With 6 bases removed from V and 5 bases from J, the gap between germline ends came to 16 bases. CDR3 size: 14 residues. Germline V CDR1 and CDR2: LGHDT, YNNKEL (reference sequence). The CDR3 loop reads CASSRQGAYYGYTF. The CDR3 region has the DNA TGTGCCAGCAGTCGCCAGGGTGCATATTATGGCTACACCTTC.

V and J are TRBV5-1 and TRBJ2-4, with 8 bases fitting TRBD1. J was trimmed by 0 bases and V by 3 bases; bases with no gene match: 5. The CDR3 sequence is 16 residues long. Per germline, CDR1 SGHRS and CDR2 YFSETQ. The CDR3 nucleotides are TGCGCCAGCAGCTCAGGAGGGACAGGAGCCAAAAACATTCAGTACTTC. Its translation: CASSSGGTGAKNIQYF.

The genes are TRBV4-1 and TRBJ1-2, with D maybe TRBD1 (5 bases). The germline V gene encodes CDR1 MGHRA and CDR2 YSYEKL. V shed 0 bases and J shed 6 bases, with 14 bases lying between them. The CDR3 has 15 residues. The CDR3 here is CASSQEDNRSHGYTF. The CDR3 DNA reads as TGCGCCAGCAGCCAAGAGGATAACAGGTCGCATGGCTACACCTTC.

The chain is built from TRBV7-2 and TRBJ2-3; 12 bases line up with TRBD2. Germline CDR1 reads SGHTA; CDR2 reads FQGNSA. The CDR3 is 16 amino acids. The ends lost 3 bases at V and 6 bases at J; junction bases unmatched: 7. The CDR3 spells CASSFMASGRADTQYF. The CDR3, as DNA: TGTGCCAGCAGCTTCATGGCTAGCGGGAGGGCCGATACGCAGTATTTT.

V usage is TRBV7-9 and J usage is TRBJ2-3; the match to TRBD1 covers 7 bases. The V and J ends lost 5 bases and 3 bases, in that order; junction bases with no gene match: 8. The CDR3 totals 15 residues. From germline, CDR1 is SEHNR and CDR2 FQNEAQ (reference sequence). The CDR3 DNA sequence: TGTGCCAGCAGCGCAGGACAGGACTGGACAGATACGCAGTATTTT. It specifies CASSAGQDWTDTQYF. Full variable domain (rest looked up from reference TRBV7-9 and TRBJ2-3): DTGVSQNPRHKITKRGQNVTFRCDPISEHNRLYWYRQTLGQGPEFLTYFQNEAQLEKSRLLSDRFSAERPKGSFSTLEIQRTEQGDSAMYLCASSAGQDWTDTQYFGPGTRLTVL.